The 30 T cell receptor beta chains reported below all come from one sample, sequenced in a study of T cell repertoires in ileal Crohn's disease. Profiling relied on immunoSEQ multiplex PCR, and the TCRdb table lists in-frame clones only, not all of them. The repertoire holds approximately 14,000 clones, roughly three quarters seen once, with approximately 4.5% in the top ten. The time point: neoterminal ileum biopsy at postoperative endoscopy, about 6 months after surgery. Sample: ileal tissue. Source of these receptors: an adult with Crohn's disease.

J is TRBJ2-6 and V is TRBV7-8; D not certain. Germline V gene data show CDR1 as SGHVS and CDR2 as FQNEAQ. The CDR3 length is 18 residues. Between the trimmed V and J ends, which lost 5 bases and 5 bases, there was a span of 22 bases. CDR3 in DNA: TGTGCCAGCAGCAATCCTGATTACCCACAAAGTCGGGCCAACGTCCTGACTTTC. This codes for CASSNPDYPQSRANVLTF.

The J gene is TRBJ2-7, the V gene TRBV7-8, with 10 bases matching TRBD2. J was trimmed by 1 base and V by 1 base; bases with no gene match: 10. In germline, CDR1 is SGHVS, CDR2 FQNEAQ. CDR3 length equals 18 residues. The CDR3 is CASSLVFGLADLSYEQYF. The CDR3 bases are TGTGCCAGCAGCTTAGTATTCGGACTAGCGGATCTATCCTACGAGCAGTACTTC.

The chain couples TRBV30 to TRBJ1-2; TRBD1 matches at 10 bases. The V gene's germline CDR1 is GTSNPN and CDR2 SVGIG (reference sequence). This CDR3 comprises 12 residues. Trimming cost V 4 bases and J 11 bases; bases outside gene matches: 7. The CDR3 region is CAWTATGGGYTF. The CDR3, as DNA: TGTGCCTGGACTGCGACAGGGGGCGGGTACACCTTC.

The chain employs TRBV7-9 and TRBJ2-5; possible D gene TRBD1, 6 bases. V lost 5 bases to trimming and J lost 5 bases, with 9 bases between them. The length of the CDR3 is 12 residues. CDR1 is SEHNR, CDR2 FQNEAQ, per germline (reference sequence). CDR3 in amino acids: CASSRTEETQYF. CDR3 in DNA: TGTGCCAGCAGCCGGACAGAGGAGACCCAGTACTTC.

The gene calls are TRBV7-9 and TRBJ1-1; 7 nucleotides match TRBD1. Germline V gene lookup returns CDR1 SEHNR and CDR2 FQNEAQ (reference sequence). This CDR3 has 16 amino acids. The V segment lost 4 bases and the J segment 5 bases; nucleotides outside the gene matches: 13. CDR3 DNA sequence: TGTGCCAGCAGCTCGGGACAGAGTTTCGGTTCGACTGAAGCTTTCTTT. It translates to CASSSGQSFGSTEAFF.

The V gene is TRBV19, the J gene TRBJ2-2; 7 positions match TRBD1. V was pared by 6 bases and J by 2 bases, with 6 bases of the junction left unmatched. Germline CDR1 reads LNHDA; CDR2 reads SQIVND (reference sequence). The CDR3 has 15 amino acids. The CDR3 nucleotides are TGTGCCAGTAGAGAGACAGGGACCAACACCGGGGAGCTGTTTTTT. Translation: CASRETGTNTGELFF.

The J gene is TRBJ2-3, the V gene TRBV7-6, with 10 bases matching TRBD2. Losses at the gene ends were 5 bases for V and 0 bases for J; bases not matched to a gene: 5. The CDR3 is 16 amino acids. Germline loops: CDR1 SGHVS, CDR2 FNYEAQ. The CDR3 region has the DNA TGTGCCAGCAGCCCACGGACTAGCGGTAGCACAGATACGCAGTATTTT. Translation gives CASSPRTSGSTDTQYF.

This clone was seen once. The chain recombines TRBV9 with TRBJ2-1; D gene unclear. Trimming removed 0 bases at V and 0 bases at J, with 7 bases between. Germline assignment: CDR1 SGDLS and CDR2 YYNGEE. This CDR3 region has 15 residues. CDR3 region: CASSVVGSSYNEQFF. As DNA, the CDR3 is TGTGCCAGCAGCGTAGTAGGGTCCTCCTACAATGAGCAGTTCTTC.

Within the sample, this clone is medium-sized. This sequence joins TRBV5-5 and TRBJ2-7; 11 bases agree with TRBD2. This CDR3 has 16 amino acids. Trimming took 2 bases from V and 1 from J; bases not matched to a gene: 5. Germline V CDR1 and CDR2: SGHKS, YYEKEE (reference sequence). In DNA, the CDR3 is TGTGCCAGCAGCTTTTTACTAGCGGGAGCATCCTACGAGCAGTACTTC. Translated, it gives CASSFLLAGASYEQYF.

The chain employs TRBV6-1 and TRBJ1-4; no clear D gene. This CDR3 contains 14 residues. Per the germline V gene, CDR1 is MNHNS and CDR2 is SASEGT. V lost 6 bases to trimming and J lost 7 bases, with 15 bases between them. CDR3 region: CASRPLGVGEKLFF. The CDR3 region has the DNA TGTGCCAGCAGACCCTTGGGAGTTGGTGAAAAACTGTTTTTT.

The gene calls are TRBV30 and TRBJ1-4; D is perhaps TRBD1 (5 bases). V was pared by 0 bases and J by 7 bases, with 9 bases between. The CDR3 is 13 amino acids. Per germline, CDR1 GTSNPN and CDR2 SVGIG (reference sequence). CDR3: CAWSVGRAEKLFF. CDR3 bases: TGTGCCTGGAGTGTAGGCAGGGCTGAAAAACTGTTTTTT.

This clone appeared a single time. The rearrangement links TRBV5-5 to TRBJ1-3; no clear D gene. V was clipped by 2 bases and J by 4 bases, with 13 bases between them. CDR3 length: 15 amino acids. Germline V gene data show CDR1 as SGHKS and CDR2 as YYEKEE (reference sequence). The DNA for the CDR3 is TGTGCCAGCAGCTTCAGTTGGTCCTCGGGAAACACCATATATTTT. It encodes CASSFSWSSGNTIYF.

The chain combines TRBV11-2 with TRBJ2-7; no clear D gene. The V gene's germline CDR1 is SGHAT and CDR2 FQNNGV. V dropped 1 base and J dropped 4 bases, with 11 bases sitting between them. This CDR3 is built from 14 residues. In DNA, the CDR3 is TGTGCCAGCAGCTTAGCCATCTCCAGGTACGAGCAGTACTTC. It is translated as CASSLAISRYEQYF.

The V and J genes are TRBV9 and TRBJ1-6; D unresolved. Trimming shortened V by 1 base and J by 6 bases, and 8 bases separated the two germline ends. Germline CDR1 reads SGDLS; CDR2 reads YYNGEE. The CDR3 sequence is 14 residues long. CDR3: CASSVTDGNSPLHF. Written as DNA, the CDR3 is TGTGCCAGCAGCGTAACAGACGGTAATTCACCCCTCCACTTT. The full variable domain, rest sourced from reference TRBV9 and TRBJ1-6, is DSGVTQTPKHLITATGQRVTLRCSPRSGDLSVYWYQQSLDQGLQFLIQYYNGEERAKGNILERFSAQQFPDLHSELNLSSLELGDSALYFCASSVTDGNSPLHFGNGTRLTVT.

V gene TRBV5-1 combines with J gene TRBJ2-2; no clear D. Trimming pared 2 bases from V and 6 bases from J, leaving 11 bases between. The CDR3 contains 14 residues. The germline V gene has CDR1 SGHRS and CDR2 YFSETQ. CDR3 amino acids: CASSLTPHAGELFF. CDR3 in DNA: TGCGCCAGCAGCTTAACGCCTCATGCCGGGGAGCTGTTTTTT. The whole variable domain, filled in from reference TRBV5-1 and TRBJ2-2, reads KAGVTQTPRYLIKTRGQQVTLSCSPISGHRSVSWYQQTPGQGLQFLFEYFSETQRNKGNFPGRFSGRQFSNSRSEMNVSTLELGDSALYLCASSLTPHAGELFFGEGSRLTVL.

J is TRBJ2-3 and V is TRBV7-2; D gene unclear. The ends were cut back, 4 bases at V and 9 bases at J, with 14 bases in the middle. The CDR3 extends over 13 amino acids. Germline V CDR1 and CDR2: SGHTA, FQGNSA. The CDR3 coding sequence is TGTGCCAGCAGCTCTGACGGCGTAGCAACGCAGTATTTT. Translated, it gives CASSSDGVATQYF.

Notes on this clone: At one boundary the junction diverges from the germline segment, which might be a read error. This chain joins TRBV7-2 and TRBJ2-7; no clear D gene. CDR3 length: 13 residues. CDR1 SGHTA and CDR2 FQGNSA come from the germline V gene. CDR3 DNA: TGTGCCAGCACCTTAGCTTTTAGCTACGAGCAGTACTTC. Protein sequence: CASTLAFSYEQYF. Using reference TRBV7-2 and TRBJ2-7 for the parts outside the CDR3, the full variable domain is GAGVSQSPSNKVTEKGKDVELRCDPISGHTALYWYRQSLGQGLEFLIYFQGNSAPDKSGLPSDRFSAERTGGSVSTLTIQRTQQEDSAVYLCASTLAFSYEQYFGPGTRLTVT.

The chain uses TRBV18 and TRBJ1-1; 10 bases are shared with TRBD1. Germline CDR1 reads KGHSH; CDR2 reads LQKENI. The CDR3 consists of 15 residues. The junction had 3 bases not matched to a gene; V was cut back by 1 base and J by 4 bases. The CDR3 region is CASSPRTGGSTEAFF. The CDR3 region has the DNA TGTGCCAGCTCACCACGGACAGGGGGGAGCACTGAAGCTTTCTTT.

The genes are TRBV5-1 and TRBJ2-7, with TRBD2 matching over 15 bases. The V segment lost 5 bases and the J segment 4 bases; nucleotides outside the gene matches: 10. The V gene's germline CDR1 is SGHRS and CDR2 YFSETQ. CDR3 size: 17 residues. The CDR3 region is CASSRTSGRAGQYEQYF. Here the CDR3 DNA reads TGCGCCAGCAGTCGGACTAGCGGGAGGGCCGGGCAATACGAGCAGTACTTC. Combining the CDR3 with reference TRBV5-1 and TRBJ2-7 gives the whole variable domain KAGVTQTPRYLIKTRGQQVTLSCSPISGHRSVSWYQQTPGQGLQFLFEYFSETQRNKGNFPGRFSGRQFSNSRSEMNVSTLELGDSALYLCASSRTSGRAGQYEQYFGPGTRLTVT.

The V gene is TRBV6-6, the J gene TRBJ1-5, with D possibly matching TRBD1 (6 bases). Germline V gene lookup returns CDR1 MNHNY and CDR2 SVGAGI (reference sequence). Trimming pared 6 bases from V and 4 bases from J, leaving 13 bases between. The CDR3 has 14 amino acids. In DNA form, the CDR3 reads TGTGCCAGCAGCCAGGATCAGGGGAATCAGCCCCAGCATTTT. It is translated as CASSQDQGNQPQHF.

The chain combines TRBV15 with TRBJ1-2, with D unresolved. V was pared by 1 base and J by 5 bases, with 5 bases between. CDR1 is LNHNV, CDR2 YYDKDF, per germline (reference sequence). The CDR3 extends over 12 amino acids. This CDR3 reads CATSRGGYGYTF. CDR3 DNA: TGTGCCACCAGCAGAGGTGGTTATGGCTACACCTTC.

The CDR3 nucleotides read TGTGCCAGCAGCATGTACAGGGTGGAGACCCAGTACTTC. Its protein product is CASSMYRVETQYF. The chain is built from TRBV7-2 and TRBJ2-5; the D gene is possibly TRBD1 (6 bases). Trimming took 5 bases from V and 5 from J, leaving 12 bases between them. This CDR3 has 13 residues. Germline V gives CDR1 SGHTA, CDR2 FQGNSA.

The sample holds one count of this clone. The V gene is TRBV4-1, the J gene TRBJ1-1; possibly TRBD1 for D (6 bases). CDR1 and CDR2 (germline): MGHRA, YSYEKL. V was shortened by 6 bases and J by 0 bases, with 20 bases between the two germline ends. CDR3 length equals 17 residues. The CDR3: CASSSGHRVTMNTEAFF. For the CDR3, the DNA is TGCGCCAGCAGTTCAGGCCACAGGGTGACCATGAACACTGAAGCTTTCTTT.

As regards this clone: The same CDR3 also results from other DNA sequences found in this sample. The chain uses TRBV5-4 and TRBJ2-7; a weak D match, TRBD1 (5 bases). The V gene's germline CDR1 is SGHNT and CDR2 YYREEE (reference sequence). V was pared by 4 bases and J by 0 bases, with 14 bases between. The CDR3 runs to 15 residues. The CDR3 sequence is CASSHGASSSYEQYF. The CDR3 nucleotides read TGTGCCAGCAGCCATGGGGCGAGCAGCTCCTACGAGCAGTACTTC.

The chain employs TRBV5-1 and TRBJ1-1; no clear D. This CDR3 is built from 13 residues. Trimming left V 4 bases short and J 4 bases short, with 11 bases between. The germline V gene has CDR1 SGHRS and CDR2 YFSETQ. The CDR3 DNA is TGCGCCAGCAGCCCGGCGGTAGGCACTGAAGCTTTCTTT. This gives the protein CASSPAVGTEAFF. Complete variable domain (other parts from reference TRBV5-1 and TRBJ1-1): KAGVTQTPRYLIKTRGQQVTLSCSPISGHRSVSWYQQTPGQGLQFLFEYFSETQRNKGNFPGRFSGRQFSNSRSEMNVSTLELGDSALYLCASSPAVGTEAFFGQGTRLTVV.

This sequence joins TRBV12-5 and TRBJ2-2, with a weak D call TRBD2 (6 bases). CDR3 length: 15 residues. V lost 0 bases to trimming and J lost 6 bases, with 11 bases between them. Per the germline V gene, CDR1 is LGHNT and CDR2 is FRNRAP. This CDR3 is CASGLVLTSPGELFF. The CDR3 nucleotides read TGTGCTAGTGGTTTGGTACTGACTAGTCCCGGGGAGCTGTTTTTT.

DNA of the CDR3: TGTGCCAGTAGCAGGGGGCTCACTGAAGCTTTCTTT. Residues: CASSRGLTEAFF. The rearrangement uses TRBV28 and TRBJ1-1; 8 bases fit TRBD1. Germline CDR1 reads MDHEN; CDR2 reads SYDVKM. J gave up 4 bases and V 9 bases, and 4 bases lay outside the gene matches. The CDR3 is made up of 12 amino acids.

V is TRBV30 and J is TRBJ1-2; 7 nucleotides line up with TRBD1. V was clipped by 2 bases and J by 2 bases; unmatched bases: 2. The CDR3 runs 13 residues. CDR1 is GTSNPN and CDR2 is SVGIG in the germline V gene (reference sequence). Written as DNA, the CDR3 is TGTGCCTGGAGTTTGGACAGGAACTATGGCTACACCTTC. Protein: CAWSLDRNYGYTF.

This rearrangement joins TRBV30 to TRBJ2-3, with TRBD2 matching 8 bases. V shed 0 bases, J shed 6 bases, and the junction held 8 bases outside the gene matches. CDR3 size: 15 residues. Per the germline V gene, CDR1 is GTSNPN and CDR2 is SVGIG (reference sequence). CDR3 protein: CAWSVSAGGGDTQYF. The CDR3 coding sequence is TGTGCCTGGAGTGTATCGGCGGGGGGAGGGGATACGCAGTATTTT. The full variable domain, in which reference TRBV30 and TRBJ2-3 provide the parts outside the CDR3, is SQTIHQWPATLVQPVGSPLSLECTVEGTSNPNLYWYRQAAGRGLQLLFYSVGIGQISSEVPQNLSASRPQDRQFILSSKKLLLSDSGFYLCAWSVSAGGGDTQYFGPGTRLTVL.

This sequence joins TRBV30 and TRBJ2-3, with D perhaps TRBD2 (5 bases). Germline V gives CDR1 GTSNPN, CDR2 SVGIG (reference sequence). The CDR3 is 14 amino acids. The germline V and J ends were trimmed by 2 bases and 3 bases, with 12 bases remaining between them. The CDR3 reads CAWSSGFGTDTQYF. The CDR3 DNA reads TGTGCCTGGAGTTCGGGGTTTGGGACAGATACGCAGTATTTT.